The 32 T cell receptor beta chains in this list originate from one sample, sequenced in a study of T cells after yellow fever vaccination. TCRdb re-derived calls from the 5' RACE reads in MiXCR, one entry per CDR3 protein. This table has around 300,000 distinct CDR3 sequences, 10% to 15% appearing once. The material was CD4+ T cells sorted from PBMCs, obtained 45 days after the yellow fever booster vaccination. The receptors stem from a man aged 25-45 years who received the YFV17D yellow fever vaccine.

In its sample, this clonotype was seen a few times. J is TRBJ1-5 and V is TRBV12-3 or TRBV12-4; no clear D gene. The CDR3 has 13 residues. Trimming took 3 bases from V and 5 from J, leaving 8 bases between them. CDR3 amino acids: CASSFESHQPQHF. Written as DNA, the CDR3 is TGTGCCAGCAGTTTTGAAAGCCATCAGCCCCAGCATTTT.

This clonotype was picked up a small number of times. This chain uses TRBV14 with TRBJ2-7, with 7 bases matching TRBD1. V trimming: 1 base; J trimming: 3 bases; junction bases outside the gene matches: 9. The CDR3 sequence is 16 residues long. Germline values: CDR1 SGHDN, CDR2 FVKESK. CDR3: CASSQGKGTEYYEQYF. The CDR3 DNA reads as TGTGCCAGCAGCCAAGGTAAAGGGACAGAATACTACGAGCAGTACTTC. Together with reference TRBV14 and TRBJ2-7, the CDR3 gives the full variable domain: EAGVTQFPSHSVIEKGQTVTLRCDPISGHDNLYWYRRVMGKEIKFLLHFVKESKQDESGMPNNRFLAERTGGTYSTLKVQPAELEDSGVYFCASSQGKGTEYYEQYFGPGTRLTVT.

V and J are TRBV3-1 and TRBJ2-3; 7 bases fit TRBD2. The CDR3 consists of 13 residues. Germline V gene sequence: CDR1 LGHDT, CDR2 YNNKEL (reference sequence). V gave up 6 bases and J gave up 8 bases; unmatched junction bases: 8. The CDR3 here is CASRQTSTSTQYF. CDR3 bases: TGTGCCAGCAGGCAGACTAGCACGAGTACGCAGTATTTT.

This clonotype was picked up a small number of times. The junction departs from the called germline gene at one end, perhaps through a read error. The chain recombines TRBV2 with TRBJ1-5; D may be TRBD1 (6 bases). The CDR3 has 12 amino acids. Per germline, CDR1 SNHLY and CDR2 FYNNEI. CDR3 amino acids: CASREDSVKTSF. CDR3 DNA sequence: TGTGCCAGCAGGGAGGACAGCGTAAAGACCAGTTTT.

The V call is TRBV7-2, the J call TRBJ2-2; weak D call: TRBD2 (5 bases). CDR3 length equals 15 residues. CDR1 is SGHTA, CDR2 FQGNSA, per germline. Trimming removed 5 bases from V and 0 bases from J, with 10 bases in between. The CDR3 DNA reads TGTGCCAGCAGCCCCGGACTTCCGAACACCGGGGAGCTGTTTTTT. It is translated as CASSPGLPNTGELFF.

A few counts support this clonotype. The rearrangement uses TRBV18 and TRBJ2-7; D is possibly TRBD1 (6 bases). There are 15 residues in the CDR3. V was clipped by 2 bases and J by 0 bases, with 11 bases between them. CDR1 and CDR2 (germline): KGHSH, LQKENI. The CDR3 region is CASSPGMDSSYEQYF. The DNA of the CDR3 is TGTGCCAGCTCACCAGGAATGGACAGCTCCTACGAGCAGTACTTC.

The chain has TRBV3-1 and TRBJ2-7; D unresolved. Germline CDR1 reads LGHDT; CDR2 reads YNNKEL (reference sequence). The V and J ends lost 1 base and 6 bases respectively, with 19 bases between them. The CDR3 is 16 amino acids. The DNA for the CDR3 is TGTGCCAGCAGCCAAGTAATCAGGACCACCCCCCGCGAGCAGTACTTC. Protein product: CASSQVIRTTPREQYF.

This clonotype was observed a few times. This CDR3 reads CASSKGGPRTGRAGGKIYNEQFF. The CDR3 DNA follows: TGTGCCAGCAGCAAAGGCGGGCCTCGGACAGGCCGGGCCGGAGGAAAGATTTACAATGAGCAGTTCTTC. This chain connects TRBV21-1 to TRBJ2-1; the D call TRBD1 from the table was never checked on the DNA. TRBV21-1 is a listed pseudogene. The CDR3 runs to 23 residues.

This sequence joins TRBV7-2 and TRBJ2-2; the match to TRBD1 covers 11 bases. Germline lookup yields CDR1 SGHTA and CDR2 FQGNSA. The CDR3 sequence is 16 residues long. V was pared by 2 bases and J by 3 bases, with 2 bases of the junction left unmatched. CDR3 in amino acids: CASSLRTGGYTGELFF. The DNA for the CDR3 is TGTGCCAGCAGCTTAAGGACAGGGGGCTACACCGGGGAGCTGTTTTTT.

This clonotype was found a few times. The V gene is TRBV14, the J gene TRBJ2-7; 8 bases map to TRBD2. V lost 6 bases and J lost 6; bases outside the gene matches: 13. Germline lookup yields CDR1 SGHDN and CDR2 FVKESK. The CDR3 covers 15 residues. CDR3 loop: CASSPQVLAGSEQYF. CDR3 bases: TGTGCCAGCAGTCCCCAGGTATTAGCGGGATCCGAGCAGTACTTC.

This clonotype was counted a few times. The chain carries TRBV7-2 and TRBJ1-5; 8 positions match TRBD1. The J segment lost 2 bases and the V segment lost 4 bases, leaving 4 bases of the junction unmatched. The germline V gene has CDR1 SGHTA and CDR2 FQGNSA. The CDR3 length is 15 residues. The CDR3 here is CASSYQGAGNQPQHF. The CDR3 DNA is TGTGCCAGCAGCTATCAGGGGGCCGGCAATCAGCCCCAGCATTTT.

This clonotype showed up many times. The CDR3, as DNA: TGCGCCAGCGGCAGGACAGTTGAGATCGGGGAGCTGTTTTTT. It translates to CASGRTVEIGELFF. The J gene is TRBJ2-2, the V gene TRBV5-1, with D maybe TRBD1 (6 bases). CDR3 length: 14 amino acids. The germline V and J ends were trimmed by 7 bases and 7 bases, with 17 bases remaining between them. Germline CDR1 is SGHRS and CDR2 is YFSETQ.

This clonotype occurred many times. This sequence joins TRBV4-3 and TRBJ2-7; 9 positions match TRBD1. This CDR3 has 15 residues. Germline V gene data show CDR1 as LGHNA and CDR2 as YSLEER. The ends lost 4 bases at V and 5 bases at J; junction bases unmatched: 9. The DNA for the CDR3 is TGCGCCAGCAGCCGGGGACAGGGCCTAGGGGACGAGCAGTACTTC. Its translation is CASSRGQGLGDEQYF.

Only a few counts were recorded for this clonotype. The chain has TRBV11-2 and TRBJ2-6; TRBD1 is a possible D gene (6 bases). The CDR3 runs 16 residues. Trimming pared 4 bases from V and 4 bases from J, leaving 14 bases between. Germline CDR1 reads SGHAT; CDR2 reads FQNNGV. CDR3 amino acids: CASSSGGASGANVLTF. CDR3 bases: TGTGCCAGCAGCTCTGGGGGCGCGTCCGGGGCCAACGTCCTGACTTTC.

The gene calls are TRBV2 and TRBJ2-5; D gene unclear. This CDR3 is 18 amino acids long. The germline V gene has CDR1 SNHLY and CDR2 FYNNEI. The CDR3 DNA reads as TGTACCTGCAATTTTCGGCCCCTCATGAACCATCGGCAAGAGACCCAGTACTTC. Protein: CTCNFRPLMNHRQETQYF.

This clonotype has at least ten counts. V and J are TRBV20-1 and TRBJ2-7, with TRBD2 identical over 7 bases. V shed 4 bases, J shed 0 bases, and the junction held 3 bases outside the gene matches. The germline V gene has CDR1 DFQATT and CDR2 SNEGSKA (reference sequence). This CDR3 comprises 13 residues. The CDR3 DNA follows: TGCAGTGCTATTGGCGGGAGCTCCTACGAGCAGTACTTC. Its protein product is CSAIGGSSYEQYF.

J is TRBJ2-4 and V is TRBV7-8, with 8 bases lining up with TRBD1. This CDR3 has 13 residues. Germline CDR1 and CDR2: SGHVS and FQNEAQ. Germline trimming cut 8 bases from V and 6 bases from J; bases unmatched to any gene: 6. The CDR3 loop reads CASRGTGGNIQYF. In nucleotides, the CDR3 is TGTGCCAGCCGAGGGACAGGCGGAAACATTCAGTACTTC.

The chain couples TRBV18 to TRBJ2-1; no clear D. This CDR3 has 13 amino acids. The ends were cut back, 11 bases at V and 0 bases at J, with 11 bases in the middle. In germline, CDR1 is KGHSH, CDR2 LQKENI. The CDR3 sequence: CAGHSASYNEQFF. CDR3 DNA: TGTGCCGGCCACTCCGCCTCCTACAATGAGCAGTTCTTC. Full variable domain (outside the CDR3, taken from reference TRBV18 and TRBJ2-1): NAGVMQNPRHLVRRRGQEARLRCSPMKGHSHVYWYRQLPEEGLKFMVYLQKENIIDESGMPKERFSAEFPKEGPSILRIQQVVRGDSAAYFCAGHSASYNEQFFGPGTRLTVL.

This clonotype occurred many times. The CDR3 DNA follows: TGCAGTGCTAGAAGGGCTAGCGGGAGTAGCACCGGGGAGCTGTTTTTT. This codes for CSARRASGSSTGELFF. The chain joins TRBV20-1 to TRBJ2-2, with TRBD2 matching over 10 bases. The V segment lost 2 bases and the J segment 4 bases; nucleotides outside the gene matches: 7. This CDR3 region has 16 residues. The V gene's germline CDR1 is DFQATT and CDR2 SNEGSKA (reference sequence).

In this sample, this clonotype turned up many times. The V gene is TRBV5-1, the J gene TRBJ2-1; 11 bases fit TRBD1. CDR3 length: 16 residues. CDR1 is SGHRS and CDR2 is YFSETQ in the germline V gene. With 4 bases clipped from V and 2 bases from J, the junction kept 5 bases outside the gene matches. This CDR3 reads CASSRPGQGAYNEQFF. DNA of the CDR3: TGCGCCAGCAGCCGCCCGGGACAGGGGGCCTACAATGAGCAGTTCTTC.

This clonotype was picked up a small number of times. This chain connects TRBV6-2 or TRBV6-3 to TRBJ2-3, with TRBD2 matching 9 bases. The CDR3 sequence is 17 residues long. Trimming took 2 bases from V and 6 from J; bases not matched to a gene: 12. CDR1 MNHEY and CDR2 SVGEGT come from the germline V gene. CDR3: CASSYDGRREGDDTQYF. CDR3 nucleotides: TGTGCCAGCAGTTACGACGGTCGGCGGGAGGGCGATGATACGCAGTATTTT.

This clonotype was picked up many times. The chain combines TRBV5-1 with TRBJ2-7; possible D gene TRBD2, 6 bases. V was cut by 6 bases and J by 1 base, with 14 bases left in between. The CDR3 runs to 14 residues. In germline, CDR1 is SGHRS, CDR2 YFSETQ. CDR3 sequence: CASKTNGGSYEQYF. In DNA, the CDR3 is TGCGCCAGCAAAACTAACGGGGGATCCTACGAGCAGTACTTC. The full variable domain, with the rest looked up from reference TRBV5-1 and TRBJ2-7, is KAGVTQTPRYLIKTRGQQVTLSCSPISGHRSVSWYQQTPGQGLQFLFEYFSETQRNKGNFPGRFSGRQFSNSRSEMNVSTLELGDSALYLCASKTNGGSYEQYFGPGTRLTVT.

This clonotype was picked up a small number of times. The chain joins TRBV20-1 to TRBJ2-3; D remains ambiguous. Germline lookup yields CDR1 DFQATT and CDR2 SNEGSKA (reference sequence). CDR3 length: 11 amino acids. The V and J ends lost 6 bases and 4 bases respectively, with 8 bases between them. CDR3: CSAPGPDTQYF. CDR3 in DNA: TGCAGTGCGCCCGGTCCAGATACGCAGTATTTT.

This rearrangement joins TRBV6-1 to TRBJ2-5; 8 nucleotides line up with TRBD2. Losses at the gene ends were 5 bases for V and 1 base for J; bases not matched to a gene: 6. Germline V lookup: CDR1 MNHNS, CDR2 SASEGT. The CDR3 has 15 residues. Here the CDR3 reads CASSPGTRIQETQYF. Written as DNA, the CDR3 is TGTGCCAGCAGTCCCGGGACTAGGATCCAAGAGACCCAGTACTTC.

The V and J genes are TRBV5-1 and TRBJ2-1, with D possibly called TRBD1 or TRBD2 (8 bases each). CDR3 length: 16 residues. Deletions cut 5 bases from V and 9 bases from J, with 24 bases between. Germline lookup yields CDR1 SGHRS and CDR2 YFSETQ. The CDR3 nucleotides read TGCGCCAGCAGGTCGGACAGGGCCAGCGGGAGCGGTGAGCAGTTCTTC. Its translation: CASRSDRASGSGEQFF.

This clonotype was seen a few times. The J gene is TRBJ2-1, the V gene TRBV11-2; 8 bases are shared with TRBD2. In germline, CDR1 is SGHAT, CDR2 FQNNGV. This CDR3 is 16 amino acids long. V shed 6 bases and J 4 bases; nucleotides not matched to a gene: 11. The CDR3 protein is CASSNGRVLSYNEQFF. The DNA of the CDR3 is TGTGCCAGCAGTAACGGGAGGGTCCTATCTTACAATGAGCAGTTCTTC.

This clonotype was recorded a few times. This chain connects TRBV20-1 to TRBJ1-2; a possible D gene is TRBD1 (6 bases). The V end was cut by 4 bases, the J end by 4 bases, with 16 bases between. In germline, CDR1 is DFQATT, CDR2 SNEGSKA (reference sequence). This CDR3 has 14 amino acids. For the CDR3, the DNA is TGCAGTGCTACGGGCCAGGGGCGCAGCTATGGCTACACCTTC. This sequence encodes CSATGQGRSYGYTF.

Many counts were recorded for this clonotype. The chain has TRBV11-2 and TRBJ1-5; D remains ambiguous. The CDR3 is 13 residues long. With 3 bases removed from V and 2 bases from J, the gap between germline ends came to 5 bases. The V gene's germline CDR1 is SGHAT and CDR2 FQNNGV. The CDR3 loop is CASSFTGNQPQHF. DNA for the CDR3: TGTGCCAGCAGCTTTACTGGCAATCAGCCCCAGCATTTT.

This clonotype was picked up a small number of times. J is TRBJ1-2 and V is TRBV7-9; 12 nucleotides match TRBD1. The junction had 6 bases not matched to a gene; V was cut back by 5 bases and J by 2 bases. CDR1 and CDR2 from the germline V gene are SEHNR and FQNEAQ (reference sequence). This CDR3 region has 16 residues. CDR3 DNA: TGTGCCAGCAGCCCACCAGGGACAGGGGGCAACTATGGCTACACCTTC. Its translation is CASSPPGTGGNYGYTF.

V and J are TRBV27 and TRBJ2-4; D not resolved. From germline, CDR1 is MNHEY and CDR2 SMNVEV (reference sequence). Between the trimmed V and J ends, which lost 10 bases and 1 base, there was a span of 11 bases. The CDR3 is made up of 13 amino acids. This CDR3 is CATALTAKNIQYF. The CDR3 nucleotides read TGTGCCACTGCCTTGACCGCCAAAAACATTCAGTACTTC.

The chain joins TRBV12-3 or TRBV12-4 to TRBJ2-2; D is perhaps TRBD2 (6 bases). The CDR3 is 15 amino acids. The V gene lost 6 bases and the J gene lost 5 bases, with 16 bases spanning the gap. The CDR3 loop is CASRPFGRRTGELFF. DNA for the CDR3: TGTGCCAGCAGGCCGTTCGGGAGACGGACCGGGGAGCTGTTTTTT.

This chain uses TRBV15 with TRBJ2-7, with TRBD1 matching over 7 bases. The length of the CDR3 is 14 residues. CDR1 and CDR2 from the germline V gene are LNHNV and YYDKDF (reference sequence). J lost 2 bases, V lost 4 bases, and 5 bases had no gene match. The DNA of the CDR3 is TGTGCCACCAGCATGAGACAGGGAGCCTACGAGCAGTACTTC. Translated, it gives CATSMRQGAYEQYF.